This T cell receptor (beta chain) was recorded in a study of T cells after yellow fever vaccination. Overall study context: Preparing low-cell-number fractions relied on SMART-Seq v4 Ultra Low Input.

On this clonotype itself: Its specificity is not known.

The CDR3 runs 15 residues. Germline CDR1 and CDR2: LGHNA and YNFKEQ. V was shortened by 0 bases and J by 3 bases, with 8 bases between the two germline ends. TCRdb ran MiXCR on the 5' RACE reads and lists one entry per CDR3 protein. This sample carries about 130,000 distinct CDR3 sequences, about 8.4% of them seen once, and the ten largest clones take 30% to 50%. Whole-study results and caveats: Some clonotypes, a small share, were shared between CD4 and CD8 compartments. Contaminants from the bulk population, in the form of abundant clonotypes, could be found in FACS-sorted repertoires.

This receptor was identified in a man younger than 35 who received the YFV17D yellow fever vaccine. The V and J genes are TRBV4-2 and TRBJ1-4; tentatively, D is TRBD1 (5 bases). Sequencing was performed on CD8+ T cells sorted from PBMCs, taken on the day of the yellow fever booster vaccination. The CDR3 loop is CASSQEGGANEKLFF. The CDR3 DNA sequence: TGTGCCAGCAGCCAAGAAGGAGGGGCTAATGAAAAACTGTTTTTT.